This T cell receptor beta chain was recorded in a study of somatic mutations in cytotoxic T cells in rheumatoid arthritis (dated by TCRdb to about 2017). Regarding the complete study: Some V beta antibody-stained T-cell populations were flow-sorted on a FACSAria II or Sony SH800 at nearly 100% purity, and sorted V beta1+ cells also underwent TCRB sequencing. The study asked whether expanded CD8+ T-cell clones in newly diagnosed, untreated rheumatoid arthritis carry somatic mutations, and used TCRB deep sequencing to characterize clonality. TCRB deep sequencing covered 65 to 80 patients with rheumatoid arthritis along with 15 to 25 healthy controls. The median ages of the patient and control groups were essentially identical.

As concerns this clone: The specificity of this receptor is unknown. Per-base quality was not reported, and no clone a single base away is much larger than it.

The paper's findings and limits, for the study overall: Rheumatoid arthritis patients and age-matched healthy controls did not significantly differ in CD8+ T-cell clonality. The finding that TRBV07 was slightly underrepresented in patients was left unadjusted for multiple comparisons. In about an eighth of the roughly 60 patients the largest CD8+ clone exceeded 20% of CD8+ cells, and several identical CD8+ TCRB sequences were shared between blood and synovial fluid. Healthy controls showed no age-related increase in CD8+ clonality, whereas patients did (Spearman r=0.49). Viral specificity could not be ruled out by absence from virus-specific databases, and the antigen targets of the expanded CD8+ clones remained unknown.

TCRB CDR3 sequencing used the immunoSEQ assay on genomic DNA. In the authors' own workflow: Nothing other than productive TCRB rearrangements was included in the analyses. Clonality was calculated as a Shannon entropy-based productive clonality index, and a clone was defined by a unique TCRB CDR3 sequence. The template counts of each clone relative to the total templates per sample were used to calculate repertoire overlap between two samples. Flow cytometry-measured V-gene usage correlated with V-gene usage from TCRB sequencing, with a Spearman r of 0.61. TCRdb obtained this table from immuneACCESS and retained in-frame rearrangements with V and J assigned. These tables miss some clones; where compared with another copy, unresolved V genes account for less than half of the shortfall, and the remainder is unexplained. The DNA was the basis for D and trimming; V, J and clone size are from that table. Across this sample there are more than 20,000 clones, with about 81% seen only once. The top ten hold roughly 4.9% of the sample.

Measured from the cysteine to the phenylalanine, the CDR3 is 14 residues long. The DNA shown is the 42-base CDR3, in frame from base 1. Via the germline V gene, CDR1 is SGHDT and CDR2 YYEEEE. V loses 2 bases of germline sequence and J loses 0 bases, and the interval between the two ends is 7 bases. Healthy controls were roughly 20 blood donors whose buffy coats were used, with a median age of approximately 60 years (range about 20-75) and around 60% female. Flow cytometry confirmed the purity of CD4+ and CD8+ cells that had been isolated by positive magnetic bead selection on an AutoMACS. Isolation of peripheral blood mononuclear cells was done through Ficoll-Paque PLUS density gradient separation. Nucleospin Tissue or Tissue XS kits were used to extract DNA from CD4-enriched, CD8-enriched or PBMC samples, and a Qubit 2.0 fluorometer was used for quantification.

The sequence links TRBV5-6 to TRBJ2-3, with the D gene call left open. Sequencing was performed on CD8+ T cells sorted from blood. This sequence was found in a man aged 50 to 59 in good health. The CDR3 has the sequence CASSLRASTDTQYF. The sequence in DNA is TGTGCCAGCAGCTTACGTGCTAGCACAGATACGCAGTATTTT.